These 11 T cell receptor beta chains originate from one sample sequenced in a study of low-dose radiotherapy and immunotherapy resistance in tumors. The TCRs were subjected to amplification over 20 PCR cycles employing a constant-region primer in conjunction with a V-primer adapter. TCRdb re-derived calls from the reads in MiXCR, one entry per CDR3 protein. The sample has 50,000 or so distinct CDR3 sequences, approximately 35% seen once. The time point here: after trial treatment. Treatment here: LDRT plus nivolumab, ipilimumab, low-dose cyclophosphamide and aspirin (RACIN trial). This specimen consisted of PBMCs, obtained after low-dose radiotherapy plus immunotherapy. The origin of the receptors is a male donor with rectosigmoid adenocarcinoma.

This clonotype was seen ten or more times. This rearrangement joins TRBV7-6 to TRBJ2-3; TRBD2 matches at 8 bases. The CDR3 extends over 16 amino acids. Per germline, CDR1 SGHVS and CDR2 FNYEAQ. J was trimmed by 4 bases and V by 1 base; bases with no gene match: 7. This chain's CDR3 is CASSLGASGGADTQYF. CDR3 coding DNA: TGTGCCAGCAGCTTAGGAGCGTCGGGAGGGGCAGATACGCAGTATTTT.

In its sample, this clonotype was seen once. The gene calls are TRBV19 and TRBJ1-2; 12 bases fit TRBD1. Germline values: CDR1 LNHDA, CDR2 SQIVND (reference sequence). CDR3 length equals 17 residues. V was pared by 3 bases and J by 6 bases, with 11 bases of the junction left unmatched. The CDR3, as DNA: TGTGCCAGTAGTATCCCTGGGACAGGGGGCGCAACGAATGGCTACACCTTC. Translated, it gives CASSIPGTGGATNGYTF.

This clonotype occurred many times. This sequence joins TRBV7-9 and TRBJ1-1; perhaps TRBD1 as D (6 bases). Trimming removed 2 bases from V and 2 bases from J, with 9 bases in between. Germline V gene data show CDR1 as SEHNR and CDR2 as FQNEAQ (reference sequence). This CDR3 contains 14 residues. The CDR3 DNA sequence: TGTGCCAGCAGCTTAACAGGGAGCAACACTGAAGCTTTCTTT. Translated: CASSLTGSNTEAFF.

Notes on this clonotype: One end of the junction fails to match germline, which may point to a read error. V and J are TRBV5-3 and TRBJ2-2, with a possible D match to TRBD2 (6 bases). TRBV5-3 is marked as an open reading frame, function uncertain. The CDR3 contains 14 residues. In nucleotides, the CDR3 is TGTGCCAGCAGCTTCGGAGGGATCTCCGGGGAGCTGTTTTTT. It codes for CASSFGGISGELFF.

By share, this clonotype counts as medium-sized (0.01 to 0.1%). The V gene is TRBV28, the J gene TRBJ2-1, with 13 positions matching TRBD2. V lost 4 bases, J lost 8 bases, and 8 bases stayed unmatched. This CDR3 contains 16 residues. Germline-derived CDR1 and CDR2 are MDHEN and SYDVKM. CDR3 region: CASSSRTSGRIYEQFF. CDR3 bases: TGTGCCAGCAGTTCCCGGACTAGCGGGAGAATCTATGAGCAGTTCTTC.

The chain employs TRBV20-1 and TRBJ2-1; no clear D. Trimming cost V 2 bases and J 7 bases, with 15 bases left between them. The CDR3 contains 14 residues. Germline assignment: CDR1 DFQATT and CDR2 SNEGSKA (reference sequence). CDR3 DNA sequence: TGCAGTGCTAGAACGGACGGCATCAAAAATGAGCAGTTCTTC. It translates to CSARTDGIKNEQFF.

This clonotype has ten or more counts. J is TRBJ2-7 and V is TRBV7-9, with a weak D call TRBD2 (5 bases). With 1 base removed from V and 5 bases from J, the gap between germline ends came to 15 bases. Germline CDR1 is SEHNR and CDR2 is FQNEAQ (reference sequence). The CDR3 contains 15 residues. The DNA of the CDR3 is TGTGCCAGCAGCTTAGAGCTGGGTCGGAGGAACGAGCAGTACTTC. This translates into CASSLELGRRNEQYF.

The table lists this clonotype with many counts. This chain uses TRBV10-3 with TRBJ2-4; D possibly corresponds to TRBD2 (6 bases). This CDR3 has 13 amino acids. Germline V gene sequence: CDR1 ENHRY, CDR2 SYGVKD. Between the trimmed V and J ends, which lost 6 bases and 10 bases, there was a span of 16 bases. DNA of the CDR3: TGTGCCATCAGGCCAGACACGGCGGGGATTCAGTACTTC. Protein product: CAIRPDTAGIQYF.

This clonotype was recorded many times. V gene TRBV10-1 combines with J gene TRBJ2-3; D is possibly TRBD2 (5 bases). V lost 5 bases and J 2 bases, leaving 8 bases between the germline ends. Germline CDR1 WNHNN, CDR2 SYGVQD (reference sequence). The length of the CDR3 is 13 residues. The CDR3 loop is CASSLGVTDTQYF. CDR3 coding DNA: TGCGCCAGCAGTCTCGGGGTCACAGATACGCAGTATTTT.

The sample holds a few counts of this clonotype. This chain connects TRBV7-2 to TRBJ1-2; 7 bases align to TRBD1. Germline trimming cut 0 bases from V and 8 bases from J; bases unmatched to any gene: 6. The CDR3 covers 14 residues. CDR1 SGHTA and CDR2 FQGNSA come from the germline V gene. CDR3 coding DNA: TGTGCCAGCAGCTTAGCTACAGGGGTTGTGGGCTACACCTTC. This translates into CASSLATGVVGYTF. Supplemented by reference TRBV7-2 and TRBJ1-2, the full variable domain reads GAGVSQSPSNKVTEKGKDVELRCDPISGHTALYWYRQSLGQGLEFLIYFQGNSAPDKSGLPSDRFSAERTGGSVSTLTIQRTQQEDSAVYLCASSLATGVVGYTFGSGTRLTVV.

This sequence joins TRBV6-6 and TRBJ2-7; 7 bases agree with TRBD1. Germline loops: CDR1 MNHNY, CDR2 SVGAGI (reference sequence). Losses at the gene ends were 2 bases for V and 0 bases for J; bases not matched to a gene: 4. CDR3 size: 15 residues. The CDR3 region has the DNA TGTGCCAGCAGTTACGGGACAGCCGGCTCCTACGAGCAGTACTTC. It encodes CASSYGTAGSYEQYF.